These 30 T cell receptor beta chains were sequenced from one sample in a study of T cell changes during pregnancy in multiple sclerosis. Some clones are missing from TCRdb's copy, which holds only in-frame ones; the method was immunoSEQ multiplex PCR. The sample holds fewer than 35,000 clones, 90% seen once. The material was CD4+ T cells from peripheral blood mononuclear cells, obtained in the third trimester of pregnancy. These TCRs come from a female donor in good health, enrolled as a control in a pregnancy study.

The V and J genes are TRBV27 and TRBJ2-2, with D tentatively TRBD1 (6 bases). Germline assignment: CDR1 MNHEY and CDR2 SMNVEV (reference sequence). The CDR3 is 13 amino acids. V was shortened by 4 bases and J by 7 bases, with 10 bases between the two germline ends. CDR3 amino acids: CASSYRESGELFF. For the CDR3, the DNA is TGTGCCAGCAGTTACAGGGAGAGCGGGGAGCTGTTTTTT.

CDR3 region: CAKSDTGAYQPQHF. The CDR3 coding sequence is TGTGCCAAATCGGATACAGGGGCTTACCAGCCCCAGCATTTT. V usage is TRBV7-8 and J usage is TRBJ1-5; the match to TRBD1 covers 7 bases. This CDR3 is built from 14 residues. After removal of 10 bases from V and 7 bases from J, the junction contained 13 bases not matched to a gene. In germline, CDR1 is SGHVS, CDR2 FQNEAQ.

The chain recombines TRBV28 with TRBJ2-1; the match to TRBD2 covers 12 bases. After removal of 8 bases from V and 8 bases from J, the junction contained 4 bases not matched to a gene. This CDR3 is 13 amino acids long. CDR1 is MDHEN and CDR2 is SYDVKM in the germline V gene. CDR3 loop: CASQGLAGYEQFF. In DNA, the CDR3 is TGTGCCAGCCAAGGACTAGCGGGATATGAGCAGTTCTTC.

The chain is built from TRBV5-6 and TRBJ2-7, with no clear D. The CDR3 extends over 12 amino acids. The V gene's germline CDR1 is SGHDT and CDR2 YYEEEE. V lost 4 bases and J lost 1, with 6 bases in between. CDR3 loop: CASSQKSYEQYF. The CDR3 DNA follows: TGTGCCAGCAGCCAGAAATCCTACGAGCAGTACTTC.

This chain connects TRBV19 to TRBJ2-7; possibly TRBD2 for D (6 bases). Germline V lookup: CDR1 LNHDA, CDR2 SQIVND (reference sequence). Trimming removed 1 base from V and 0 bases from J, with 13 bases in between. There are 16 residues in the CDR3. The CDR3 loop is CASSIGPGLRSYEQYF. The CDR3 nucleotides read TGTGCCAGTAGTATAGGCCCGGGACTCCGCTCCTACGAGCAGTACTTC. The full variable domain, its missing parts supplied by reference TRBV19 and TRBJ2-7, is DGGITQSPKYLFRKEGQNVTLSCEQNLNHDAMYWYRQDPGQGLRLIYYSQIVNDFQKGDIAEGYSVSREKKESFPLTVTSAQKNPTAFYLCASSIGPGLRSYEQYFGPGTRLTVT.

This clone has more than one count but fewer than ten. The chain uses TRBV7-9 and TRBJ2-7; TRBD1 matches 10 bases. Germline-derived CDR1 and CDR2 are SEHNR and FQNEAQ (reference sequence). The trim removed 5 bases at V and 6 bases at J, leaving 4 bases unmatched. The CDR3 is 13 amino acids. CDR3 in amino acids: CASSRTGGSEQYF. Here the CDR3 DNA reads TGTGCCAGCAGCAGGACAGGGGGGAGCGAGCAGTACTTC.

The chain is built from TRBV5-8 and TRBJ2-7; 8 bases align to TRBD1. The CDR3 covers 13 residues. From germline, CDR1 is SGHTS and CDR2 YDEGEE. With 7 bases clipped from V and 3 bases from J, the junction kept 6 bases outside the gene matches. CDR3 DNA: TGTGCCAGCCACGGGACAGGTCTCTACGAGCAGTACTTC. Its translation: CASHGTGLYEQYF.

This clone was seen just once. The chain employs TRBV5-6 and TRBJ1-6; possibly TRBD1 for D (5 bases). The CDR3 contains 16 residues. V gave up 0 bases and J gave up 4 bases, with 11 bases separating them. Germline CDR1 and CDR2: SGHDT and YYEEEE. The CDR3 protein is CASSLGAGKYNSPLHF. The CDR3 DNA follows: TGTGCCAGCAGCTTGGGGGCAGGGAAATATAATTCACCCCTCCACTTT.

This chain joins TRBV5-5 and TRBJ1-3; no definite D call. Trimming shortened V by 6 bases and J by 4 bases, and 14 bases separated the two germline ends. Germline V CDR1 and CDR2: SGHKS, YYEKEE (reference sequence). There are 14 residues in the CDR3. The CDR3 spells CASIKRATGNTIYF. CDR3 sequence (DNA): TGTGCCAGCATCAAGAGGGCTACGGGAAACACCATATATTTT.

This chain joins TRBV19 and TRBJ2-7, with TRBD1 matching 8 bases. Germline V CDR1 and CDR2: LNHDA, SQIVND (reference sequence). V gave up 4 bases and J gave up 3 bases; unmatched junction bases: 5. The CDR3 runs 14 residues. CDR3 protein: CASSKQGGVYEQYF. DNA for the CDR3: TGTGCCAGTAGTAAACAGGGGGGTGTCTACGAGCAGTACTTC. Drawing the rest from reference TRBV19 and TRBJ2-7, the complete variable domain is DGGITQSPKYLFRKEGQNVTLSCEQNLNHDAMYWYRQDPGQGLRLIYYSQIVNDFQKGDIAEGYSVSREKKESFPLTVTSAQKNPTAFYLCASSKQGGVYEQYFGPGTRLTVT.

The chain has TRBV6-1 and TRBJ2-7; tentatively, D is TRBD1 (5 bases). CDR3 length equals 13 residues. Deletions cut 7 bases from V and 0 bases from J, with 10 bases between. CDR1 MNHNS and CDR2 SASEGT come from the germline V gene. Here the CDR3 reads CASKQATSYEQYF. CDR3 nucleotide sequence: TGTGCCAGCAAACAGGCAACCTCCTACGAGCAGTACTTC.

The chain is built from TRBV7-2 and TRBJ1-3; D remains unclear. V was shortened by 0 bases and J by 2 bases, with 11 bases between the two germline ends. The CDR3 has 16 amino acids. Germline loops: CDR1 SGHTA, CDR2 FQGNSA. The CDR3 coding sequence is TGTGCCAGCAGCTTAGCGCGGGGTAAAGCTGGAAACACCATATATTTT. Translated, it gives CASSLARGKAGNTIYF. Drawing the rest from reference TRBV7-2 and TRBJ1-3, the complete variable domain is GAGVSQSPSNKVTEKGKDVELRCDPISGHTALYWYRQSLGQGLEFLIYFQGNSAPDKSGLPSDRFSAERTGGSVSTLTIQRTQQEDSAVYLCASSLARGKAGNTIYFGEGSWLTVV.

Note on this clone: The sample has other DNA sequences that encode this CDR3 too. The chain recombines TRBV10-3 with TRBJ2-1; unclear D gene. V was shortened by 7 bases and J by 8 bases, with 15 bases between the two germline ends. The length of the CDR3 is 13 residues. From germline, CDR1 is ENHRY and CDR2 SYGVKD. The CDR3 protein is CAIKYPLRDEQFF. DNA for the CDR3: TGTGCCATCAAGTATCCCCTCCGGGATGAGCAGTTCTTC.

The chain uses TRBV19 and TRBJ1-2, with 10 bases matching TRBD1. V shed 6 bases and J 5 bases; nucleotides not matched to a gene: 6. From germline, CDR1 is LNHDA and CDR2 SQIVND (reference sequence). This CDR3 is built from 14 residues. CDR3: CASRTGTGAYGYTF. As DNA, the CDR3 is TGTGCCAGTAGGACCGGGACAGGGGCATATGGCTACACCTTC. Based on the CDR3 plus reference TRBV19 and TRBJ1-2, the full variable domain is DGGITQSPKYLFRKEGQNVTLSCEQNLNHDAMYWYRQDPGQGLRLIYYSQIVNDFQKGDIAEGYSVSREKKESFPLTVTSAQKNPTAFYLCASRTGTGAYGYTFGSGTRLTVV.

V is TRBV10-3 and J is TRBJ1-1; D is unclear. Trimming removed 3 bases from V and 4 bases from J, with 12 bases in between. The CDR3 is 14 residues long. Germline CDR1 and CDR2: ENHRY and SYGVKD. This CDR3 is CAISERPGTTEAFF. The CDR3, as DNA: TGTGCCATCAGTGAAAGGCCGGGTACCACTGAAGCTTTCTTT.

The DNA of the CDR3 is TGCAGCGTTGAATATTTAGGTTCCGGACTAGCGGGAGTTTCCAATGAGCAGTTCTTC. The encoded protein is CSVEYLGSGLAGVSNEQFF. The chain uses TRBV29-1 and TRBJ2-1, with 13 nucleotides matching TRBD2. V shed 2 bases and J 6 bases; nucleotides not matched to a gene: 16. From germline, CDR1 is SQVTM and CDR2 ANQGSEA. This CDR3 has 19 residues.

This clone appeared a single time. The CDR3 region has the DNA TGTGCCAGCAGAAAAGGGGGGGCTGCGAACTCTGGGGCCAACGTCCTGACTTTC. Protein sequence: CASRKGGAANSGANVLTF. The genes are TRBV7-9 and TRBJ2-6; TRBD2 is a possible D gene (7 bases). The CDR3 covers 18 residues. Germline CDR1 SEHNR, CDR2 FQNEAQ (reference sequence). Trimming removed 6 bases from V and 0 bases from J, with 18 bases in between.

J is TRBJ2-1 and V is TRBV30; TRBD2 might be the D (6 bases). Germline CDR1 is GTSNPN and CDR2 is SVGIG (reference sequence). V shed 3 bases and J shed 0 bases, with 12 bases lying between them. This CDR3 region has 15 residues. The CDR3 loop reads CAWSGGTGSYNEQFF. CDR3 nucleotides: TGTGCCTGGAGCGGCGGGACCGGCTCCTACAATGAGCAGTTCTTC.

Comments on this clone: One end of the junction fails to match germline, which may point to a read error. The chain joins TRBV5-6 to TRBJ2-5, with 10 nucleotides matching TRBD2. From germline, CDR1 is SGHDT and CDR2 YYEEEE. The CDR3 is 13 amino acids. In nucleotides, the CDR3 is TGTGCCAGCCAAGAGGTACTAGCGGGACCACTCGACTTC. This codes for CASQEVLAGPLDF.

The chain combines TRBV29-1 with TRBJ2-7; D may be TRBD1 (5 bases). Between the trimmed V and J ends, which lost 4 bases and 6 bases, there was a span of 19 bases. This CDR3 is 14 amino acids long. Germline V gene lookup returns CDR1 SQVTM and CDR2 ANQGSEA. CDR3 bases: TGCAGCGTTGGCCGAGGAAGTAAAGGGGTCGAGCAGTACTTC. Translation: CSVGRGSKGVEQYF.

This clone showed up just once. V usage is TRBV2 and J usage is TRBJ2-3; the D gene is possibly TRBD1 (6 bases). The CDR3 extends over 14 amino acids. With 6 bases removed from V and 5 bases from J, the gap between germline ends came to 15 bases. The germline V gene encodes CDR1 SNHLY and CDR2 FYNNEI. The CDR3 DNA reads TGTGCCAGCAGAAGGGGGACGGTGGTAGATACGCAGTATTTT. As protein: CASRRGTVVDTQYF.

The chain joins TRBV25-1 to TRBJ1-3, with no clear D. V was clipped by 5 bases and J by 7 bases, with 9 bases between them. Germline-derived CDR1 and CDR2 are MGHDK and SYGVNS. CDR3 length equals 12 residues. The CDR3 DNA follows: TGTGCCAGCAGTCCATCGGGGAACACCATATATTTT. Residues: CASSPSGNTIYF.

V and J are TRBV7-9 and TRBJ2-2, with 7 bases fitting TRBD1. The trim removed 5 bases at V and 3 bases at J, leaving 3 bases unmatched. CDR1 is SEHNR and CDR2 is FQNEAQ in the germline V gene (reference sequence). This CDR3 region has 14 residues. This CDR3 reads CASSLGTDTGELFF. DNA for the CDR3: TGTGCCAGCAGCCTTGGGACAGACACCGGGGAGCTGTTTTTT.

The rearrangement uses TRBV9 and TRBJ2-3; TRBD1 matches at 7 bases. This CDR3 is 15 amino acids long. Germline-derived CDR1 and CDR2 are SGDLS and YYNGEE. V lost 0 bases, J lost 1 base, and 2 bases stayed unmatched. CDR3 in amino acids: CASSVEQGRTDTQYF. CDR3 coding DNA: TGTGCCAGCAGCGTAGAACAGGGGCGCACAGATACGCAGTATTTT.

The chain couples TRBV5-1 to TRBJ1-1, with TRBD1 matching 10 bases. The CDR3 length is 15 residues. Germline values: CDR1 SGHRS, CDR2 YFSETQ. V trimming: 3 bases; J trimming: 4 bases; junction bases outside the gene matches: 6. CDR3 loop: CASSSGGQGSTEAFF. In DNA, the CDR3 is TGCGCCAGCAGCTCGGGGGGACAGGGGTCCACTGAAGCTTTCTTT.

CDR3 in DNA: TGTGCCAGCAGCAAGCGGACAGGGGGCGTCACTGAAGCTTTCTTT. Encoded protein: CASSKRTGGVTEAFF. This chain uses TRBV14 with TRBJ1-1; TRBD1 matches 11 bases. CDR1 is SGHDN, CDR2 FVKESK, per germline. The CDR3 runs to 15 residues. J lost 4 bases, V lost 5 bases, and 6 bases had no gene match.

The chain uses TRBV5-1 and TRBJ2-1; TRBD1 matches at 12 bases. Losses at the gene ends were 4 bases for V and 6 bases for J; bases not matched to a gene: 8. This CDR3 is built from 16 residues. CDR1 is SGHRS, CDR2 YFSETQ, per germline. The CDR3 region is CASSASGTGGLNEQFF. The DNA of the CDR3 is TGCGCCAGCAGCGCATCCGGGACAGGGGGCCTCAATGAGCAGTTCTTC.

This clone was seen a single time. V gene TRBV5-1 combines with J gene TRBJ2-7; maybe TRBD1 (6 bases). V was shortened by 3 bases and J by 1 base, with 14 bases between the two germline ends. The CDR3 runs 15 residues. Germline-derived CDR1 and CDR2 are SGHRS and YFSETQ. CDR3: CASSSLTGTSYEQYF. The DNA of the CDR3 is TGCGCCAGCAGCTCACTAACAGGGACGTCCTACGAGCAGTACTTC.

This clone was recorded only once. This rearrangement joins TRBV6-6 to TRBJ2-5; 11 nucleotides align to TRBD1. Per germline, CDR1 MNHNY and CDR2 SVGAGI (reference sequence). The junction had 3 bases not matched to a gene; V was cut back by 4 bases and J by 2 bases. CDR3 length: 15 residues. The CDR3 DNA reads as TGTGCCAGCAGTTCGGGGACAGGGGGACAAGAGACCCAGTACTTC. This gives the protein CASSSGTGGQETQYF.

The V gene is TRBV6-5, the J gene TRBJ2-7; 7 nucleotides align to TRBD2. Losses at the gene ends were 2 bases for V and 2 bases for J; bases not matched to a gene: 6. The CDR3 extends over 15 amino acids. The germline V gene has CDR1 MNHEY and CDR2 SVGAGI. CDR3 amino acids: CASSYLGGSTYEQYF. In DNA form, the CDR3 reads TGTGCCAGCAGTTACCTGGGGGGGAGCACCTACGAGCAGTACTTC.